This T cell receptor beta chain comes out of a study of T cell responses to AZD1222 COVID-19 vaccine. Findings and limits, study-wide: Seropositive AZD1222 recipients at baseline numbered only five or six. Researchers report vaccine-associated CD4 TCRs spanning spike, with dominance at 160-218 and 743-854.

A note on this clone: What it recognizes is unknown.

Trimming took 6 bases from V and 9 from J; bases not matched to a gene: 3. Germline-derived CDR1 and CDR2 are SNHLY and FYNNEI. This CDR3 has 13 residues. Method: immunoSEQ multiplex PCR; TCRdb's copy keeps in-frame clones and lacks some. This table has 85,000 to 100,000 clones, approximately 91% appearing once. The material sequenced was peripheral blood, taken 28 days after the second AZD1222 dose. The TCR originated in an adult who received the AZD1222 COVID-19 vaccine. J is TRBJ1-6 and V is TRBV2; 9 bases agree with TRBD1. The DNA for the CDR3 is TGTGCCAGCAGGTCGGACAGGGGTTCACCCCTCCACTTT. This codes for CASRSDRGSPLHF.